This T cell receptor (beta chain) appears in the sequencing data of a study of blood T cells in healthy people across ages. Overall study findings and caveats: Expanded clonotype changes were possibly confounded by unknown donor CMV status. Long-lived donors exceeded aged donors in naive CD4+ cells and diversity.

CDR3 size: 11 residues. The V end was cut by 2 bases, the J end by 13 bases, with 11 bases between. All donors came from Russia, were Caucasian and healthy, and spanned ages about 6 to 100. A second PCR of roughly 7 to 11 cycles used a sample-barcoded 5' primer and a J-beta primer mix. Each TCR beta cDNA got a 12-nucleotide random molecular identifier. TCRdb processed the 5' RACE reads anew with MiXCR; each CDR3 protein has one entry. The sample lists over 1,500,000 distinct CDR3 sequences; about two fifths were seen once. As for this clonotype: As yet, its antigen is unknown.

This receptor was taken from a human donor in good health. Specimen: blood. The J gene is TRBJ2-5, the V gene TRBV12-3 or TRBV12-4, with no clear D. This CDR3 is CASSLIQERYF. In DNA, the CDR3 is TGTGCCAGCAGTTTAATCCAGGAGCGGTACTTC.